These T cell receptor beta chains were read from a single sample in a study of T-cell reconstitution after alpha-beta-depleted transplantation in children. TCRdb reanalysed the PCR reads using MiXCR and keeps one entry per CDR3 protein. The sample consists of about half a million distinct CDR3 sequences, about 12% of them appearing once. The sample consisted of PBMCs from the stem cell graft donor, taken from the stem cell graft. Source of these receptors: a human donor who donated a stem cell graft to a child with combined immunodeficiency. The CDR3 runs from the conserved cysteine through the conserved F or W. The order of the fields is clone size, D gene, V gene, J gene, CDR3 DNA, CDR3 protein. A D gene is named only where the DNA matches it firmly. The size field is filled for only some rows; it gives once, few, many or a size class.

abundance: NA
d_gene: TRBD1
v_gene: TRBV20-1
j_gene: TRBJ1-2
CDR3nt: TGCAGTGCTAGCGCCTCCGGGACAGGGCGAAACTATGGCTACACCTTC
CDR3aa: CSASASGTGRNYGYTF

abundance: few
d_gene: TRBD1
v_gene: TRBV7-9
j_gene: TRBJ2-5
CDR3nt: TGTGCCAGCAGCTCCCGGACAGGGCTGGAGACCCAGTACTTC
CDR3aa: CASSSRTGLETQYF

abundance: few
d_gene: TRBD1
v_gene: TRBV11-3
j_gene: TRBJ2-1
CDR3nt: TGTGCCAGCAGCCGGACAGGGATTGAGCAGTTCTTC
CDR3aa: CASSRTGIEQFF

abundance: few
d_gene: NA
v_gene: TRBV5-1
j_gene: TRBJ1-1
CDR3nt: TGCGCCAGCAGCTTGGAAAGGGGGGACACTTTCTTT
CDR3aa: CASSLERGDTFF

abundance: few
d_gene: NA
v_gene: TRBV12-3/TRBV12-4
j_gene: TRBJ1-1
CDR3nt: TGTGCCAGCAGTATAACAGTTAATTCGGCTGAAGCTTTCTTT
CDR3aa: CASSITVNSAEAFF

abundance: NA
d_gene: TRBD2
v_gene: TRBV7-9
j_gene: TRBJ2-1
CDR3nt: TGTGCCAGCAGCCAGCGGGAGTTGGGGGTGATTAACAATGAGCAGTTCTTC
CDR3aa: CASSQRELGVINNEQFF

abundance: many
d_gene: NA
v_gene: TRBV5-1
j_gene: TRBJ2-5
CDR3nt: TGCGCCAGCAACAAGGGATCCCAAGAGACCCAGTACTTC
CDR3aa: CASNKGSQETQYF

abundance: few
d_gene: TRBD1
v_gene: TRBV27
j_gene: TRBJ1-5
CDR3nt: TGTGCCAGCAGTTTCCAGGGACAGTCCAATCAGCCCCAGCATTTT
CDR3aa: CASSFQGQSNQPQHF

abundance: NA
d_gene: NA
v_gene: TRBV5-1
j_gene: TRBJ2-1
CDR3nt: TGCGCCAGCAGCTCTCCAACTGGATACTCCTACAATGAGCAGTTCTTC
CDR3aa: CASSSPTGYSYNEQFF

abundance: NA
d_gene: TRBD2
v_gene: TRBV20-1
j_gene: TRBJ2-3
CDR3nt: TGCAGTGCTAGACAAACCGGGACTAGCGTCACAGATACGCAGTATTTT
CDR3aa: CSARQTGTSVTDTQYF

abundance: few
d_gene: TRBD1
v_gene: TRBV11-1
j_gene: TRBJ2-6
CDR3nt: TGTGCCAGCAGCTTTATGGACAGGGTTATGGGCTCTGGGGCCAACGTCCTGACTTTC
CDR3aa: CASSFMDRVMGSGANVLTF

abundance: NA
d_gene: TRBD1
v_gene: TRBV12-3/TRBV12-4
j_gene: TRBJ2-1
CDR3nt: TGTGCCAGCGTCATCCGAGCGGAAGGGGGCTATGAGCAGTTCTTC
CDR3aa: CASVIRAEGGYEQFF

abundance: NA
d_gene: NA
v_gene: TRBV11-3
j_gene: TRBJ2-5
CDR3nt: TGTGCCAGCAGCTTAGACTCAAGGGCTGGGCGGGAGACCCAGTACTTC
CDR3aa: CASSLDSRAGRETQYF

abundance: NA
d_gene: NA
v_gene: TRBV18
j_gene: TRBJ1-3
CDR3nt: TGTGCCAGCTCACCCGCCAGACAAGGGAACACCATATATTTT
CDR3aa: CASSPARQGNTIYF

abundance: many
d_gene: NA
v_gene: TRBV29-1
j_gene: TRBJ2-5
CDR3nt: TGCAGCGGGCAGGGAGGAAACCAAGAGACCCAGTACTTC
CDR3aa: CSGQGGNQETQYF

abundance: few
d_gene: NA
v_gene: TRBV6-5
j_gene: TRBJ1-1
CDR3nt: TGTGCCAGCAGTTACGGGGTCTTGTTGACTGAAGCTTTCTTT
CDR3aa: CASSYGVLLTEAFF

abundance: NA
d_gene: TRBD2
v_gene: TRBV6-1
j_gene: TRBJ2-7
CDR3nt: TGTGCCAGCACCCCTAGCGGGCTCTTTTCCTACGAGCAGTACTTC
CDR3aa: CASTPSGLFSYEQYF

abundance: NA
d_gene: TRBD1
v_gene: TRBV12-3/TRBV12-4
j_gene: TRBJ1-5
CDR3nt: TGTGCCAGCAGTTTGGCAACCTCGGGACAGGGAAATCAGCCCCAGCATTTT
CDR3aa: CASSLATSGQGNQPQHF

abundance: many
d_gene: NA
v_gene: TRBV20-1
j_gene: TRBJ2-7
CDR3nt: TGCAGTGCTACAAGGACTAGGCAGGGGTACGAGCAGTACTTC
CDR3aa: CSATRTRQGYEQYF

abundance: many
d_gene: TRBD2
v_gene: TRBV12-3/TRBV12-4
j_gene: TRBJ2-7
CDR3nt: TGTGCCAGCAGTTTCGGCGGGAGCGACGAGCAGTACTTC
CDR3aa: CASSFGGSDEQYF

abundance: NA
d_gene: TRBD2
v_gene: TRBV6-2/TRBV6-3
j_gene: TRBJ2-1
CDR3nt: TGTGCCAGCAGTTACTCTGAGGCTAGCGGTTACAATGAGCAGTTCTTC
CDR3aa: CASSYSEASGYNEQFF

abundance: few
d_gene: NA
v_gene: TRBV11-1
j_gene: TRBJ2-4
CDR3nt: TGTGCCAGCAGCTTAGGAGGATCCAACATTCAGTACTTC
CDR3aa: CASSLGGSNIQYF

abundance: few
d_gene: NA
v_gene: TRBV6-4
j_gene: TRBJ2-3
CDR3nt: TGTGCCAGCAGTGACTCGATCAGCCTAAGCACAGATACGCAGTATTTT
CDR3aa: CASSDSISLSTDTQYF

abundance: NA
d_gene: TRBD1
v_gene: TRBV15
j_gene: TRBJ1-5
CDR3nt: TGTGCCACCAGCAGAGGGTACGTGATTCTCTCGGGACAGGGGTCCAATCAGCCCCAGCATTTT
CDR3aa: CATSRGYVILSGQGSNQPQHF

abundance: few
d_gene: NA
v_gene: TRBV4-3
j_gene: TRBJ2-7
CDR3nt: TGCGCCAGCAGCCAAGGGGTCAGTAATATCTACGAGCAGTACTTC
CDR3aa: CASSQGVSNIYEQYF

abundance: NA
d_gene: NA
v_gene: TRBV6-1
j_gene: TRBJ2-3
CDR3nt: TGTGCCAGCAGGGACCACACAGATACGCAGTATTTT
CDR3aa: CASRDHTDTQYF

abundance: NA
d_gene: NA
v_gene: TRBV4-3
j_gene: TRBJ2-3
CDR3nt: TGCGCCAGCAGCCAAGGCGGGATGACGACAGATACGCAGTATTTT
CDR3aa: CASSQGGMTTDTQYF

abundance: many
d_gene: NA
v_gene: TRBV20-1
j_gene: TRBJ1-1
CDR3nt: TGCAGTGCTCGGGGGTGGACTGAAGCTTTCTTT
CDR3aa: CSARGWTEAFF

abundance: NA
d_gene: NA
v_gene: TRBV30
j_gene: TRBJ2-3
CDR3nt: TGTGCCTGGAGTGATTATTCCGGGACACGAATCACAGATACGCAGTATTTT
CDR3aa: CAWSDYSGTRITDTQYF

abundance: many
d_gene: NA
v_gene: TRBV15
j_gene: TRBJ2-1
CDR3nt: TGTGCCACCAGCAGGGGACGGAGCTCCTACAATGAGCAGTTCTTC
CDR3aa: CATSRGRSSYNEQFF

abundance: many
d_gene: NA
v_gene: TRBV29-1
j_gene: TRBJ2-5
CDR3nt: TGCAGCGTTGAAGACGGGCAGACTCAAGAGACCCAGTACTTC
CDR3aa: CSVEDGQTQETQYF

abundance: few
d_gene: TRBD2
v_gene: TRBV5-1
j_gene: TRBJ2-1
CDR3nt: TGCGCCAGCAGCCTCACCGGTGGGGAGGGTATTCCGTTCTTC
CDR3aa: CASSLTGGEGIPFF